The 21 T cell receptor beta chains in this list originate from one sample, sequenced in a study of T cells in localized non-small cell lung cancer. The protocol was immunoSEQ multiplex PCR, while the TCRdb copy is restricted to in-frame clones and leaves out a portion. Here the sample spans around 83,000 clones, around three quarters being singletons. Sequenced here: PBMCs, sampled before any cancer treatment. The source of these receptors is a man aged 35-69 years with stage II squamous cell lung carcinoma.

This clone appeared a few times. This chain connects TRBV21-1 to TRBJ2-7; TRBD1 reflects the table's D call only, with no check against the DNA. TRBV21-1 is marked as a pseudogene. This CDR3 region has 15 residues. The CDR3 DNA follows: TGTGCCAGCAGCAAAAGCCGAGACAGGGAATACGAGCAGTACTTC. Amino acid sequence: CASSKSRDREYEQYF.

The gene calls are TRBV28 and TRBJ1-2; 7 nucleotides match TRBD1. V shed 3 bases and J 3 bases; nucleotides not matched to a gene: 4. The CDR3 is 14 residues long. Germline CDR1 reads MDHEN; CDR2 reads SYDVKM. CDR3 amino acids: CASSFGTEYYGYTF. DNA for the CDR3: TGTGCCAGCAGTTTTGGGACAGAATACTATGGCTACACCTTC.

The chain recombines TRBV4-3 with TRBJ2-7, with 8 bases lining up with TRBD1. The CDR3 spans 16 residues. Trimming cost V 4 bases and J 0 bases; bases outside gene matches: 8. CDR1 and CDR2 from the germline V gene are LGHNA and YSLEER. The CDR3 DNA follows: TGCGCCAGCAGCCTCCTCCAGGGGGCGCGCTCCTACGAGCAGTACTTC. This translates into CASSLLQGARSYEQYF.

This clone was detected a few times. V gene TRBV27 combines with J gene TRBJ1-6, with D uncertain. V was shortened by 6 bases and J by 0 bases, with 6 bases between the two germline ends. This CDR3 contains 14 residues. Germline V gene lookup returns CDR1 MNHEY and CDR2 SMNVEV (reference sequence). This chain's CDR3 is CASRQSSYNSPLHF. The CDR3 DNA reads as TGTGCCAGCAGACAGAGCTCCTATAATTCACCCCTCCACTTT.

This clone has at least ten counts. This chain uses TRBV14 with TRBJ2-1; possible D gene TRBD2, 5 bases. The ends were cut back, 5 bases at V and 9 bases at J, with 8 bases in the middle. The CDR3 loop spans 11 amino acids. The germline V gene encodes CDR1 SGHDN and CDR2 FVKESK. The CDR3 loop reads CASSGAGEQFF. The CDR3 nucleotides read TGTGCCAGCAGCGGCGCGGGTGAGCAGTTCTTC.

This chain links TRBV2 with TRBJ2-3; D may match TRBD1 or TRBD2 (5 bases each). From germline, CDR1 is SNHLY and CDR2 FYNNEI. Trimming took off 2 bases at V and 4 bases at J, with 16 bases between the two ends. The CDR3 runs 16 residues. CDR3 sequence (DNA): TGTGCCAGCAGTGAACGGGGCTTCCCCGGACCAGATACGCAGTATTTT. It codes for CASSERGFPGPDTQYF.

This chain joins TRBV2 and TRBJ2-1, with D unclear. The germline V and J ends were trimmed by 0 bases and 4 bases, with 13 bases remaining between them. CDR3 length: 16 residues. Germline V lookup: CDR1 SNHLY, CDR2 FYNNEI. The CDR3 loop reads CASSEAPVTTYNEQFF. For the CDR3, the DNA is TGTGCCAGCAGTGAAGCCCCGGTAACTACTTACAATGAGCAGTTCTTC.

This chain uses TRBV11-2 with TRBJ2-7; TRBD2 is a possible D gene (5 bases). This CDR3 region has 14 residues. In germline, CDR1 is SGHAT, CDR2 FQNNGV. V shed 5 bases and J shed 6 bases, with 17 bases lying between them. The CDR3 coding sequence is TGTGCCAGCAGCCCGAGGGTCTCCCCGAGCGAGCAGTACTTC. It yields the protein CASSPRVSPSEQYF.

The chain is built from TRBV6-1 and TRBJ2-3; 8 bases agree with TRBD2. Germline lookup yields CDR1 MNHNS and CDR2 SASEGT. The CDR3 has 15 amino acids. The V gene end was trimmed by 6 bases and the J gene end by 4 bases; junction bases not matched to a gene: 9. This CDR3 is CASRQTGTRADTQYF. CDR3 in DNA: TGTGCCAGCAGGCAAACCGGGACTAGGGCAGATACGCAGTATTTT.

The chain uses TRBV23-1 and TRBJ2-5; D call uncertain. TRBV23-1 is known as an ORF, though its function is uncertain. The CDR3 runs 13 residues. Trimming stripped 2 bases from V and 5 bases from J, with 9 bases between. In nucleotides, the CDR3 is TGCGCCAGCAGTCAAGAGTTACGGGAGACCCAGTACTTC. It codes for CASSQELRETQYF.

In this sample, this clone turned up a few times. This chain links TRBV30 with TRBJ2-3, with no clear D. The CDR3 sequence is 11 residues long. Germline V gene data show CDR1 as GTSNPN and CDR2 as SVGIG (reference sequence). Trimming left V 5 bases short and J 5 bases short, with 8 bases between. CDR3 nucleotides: TGTGCCTGGCGTAAAAAAGATACGCAGTATTTT. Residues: CAWRKKDTQYF.

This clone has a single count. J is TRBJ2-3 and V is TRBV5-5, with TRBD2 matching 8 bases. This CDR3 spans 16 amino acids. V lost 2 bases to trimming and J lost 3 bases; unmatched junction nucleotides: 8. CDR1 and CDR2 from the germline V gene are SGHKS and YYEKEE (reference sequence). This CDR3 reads CASSLISGSMTDTQYF. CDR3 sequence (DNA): TGTGCCAGCAGCTTAATCAGCGGGAGCATGACAGATACGCAGTATTTT.

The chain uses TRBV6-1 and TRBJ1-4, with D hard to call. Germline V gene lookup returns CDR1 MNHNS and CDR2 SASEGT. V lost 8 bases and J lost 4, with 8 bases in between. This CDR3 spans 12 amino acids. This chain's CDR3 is CASGKINEKLFF. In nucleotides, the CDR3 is TGTGCCAGCGGGAAGATTAATGAAAAACTGTTTTTT.

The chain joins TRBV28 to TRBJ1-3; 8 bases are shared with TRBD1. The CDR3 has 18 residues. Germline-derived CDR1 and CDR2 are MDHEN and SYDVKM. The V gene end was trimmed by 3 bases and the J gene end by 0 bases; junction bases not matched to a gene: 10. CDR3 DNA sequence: TGTGCCAGCAGTTTCACCGCCCGAACAGGGGGCTCTGGAAACACCATATATTTT. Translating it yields CASSFTARTGGSGNTIYF.

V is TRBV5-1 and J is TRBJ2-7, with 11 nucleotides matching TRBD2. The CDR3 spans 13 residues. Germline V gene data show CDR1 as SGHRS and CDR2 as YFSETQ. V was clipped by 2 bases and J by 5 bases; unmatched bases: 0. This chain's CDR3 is CASSFSGRDEQYF. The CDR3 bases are TGCGCCAGCAGCTTTAGCGGGAGGGACGAGCAGTACTTC.

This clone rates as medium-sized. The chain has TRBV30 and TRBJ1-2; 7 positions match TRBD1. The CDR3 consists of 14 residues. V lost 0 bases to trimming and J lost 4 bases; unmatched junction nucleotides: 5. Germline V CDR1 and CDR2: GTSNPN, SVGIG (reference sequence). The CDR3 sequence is CAWSVGTDPYGYTF. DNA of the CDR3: TGTGCCTGGAGTGTCGGGACAGACCCCTATGGCTACACCTTC.

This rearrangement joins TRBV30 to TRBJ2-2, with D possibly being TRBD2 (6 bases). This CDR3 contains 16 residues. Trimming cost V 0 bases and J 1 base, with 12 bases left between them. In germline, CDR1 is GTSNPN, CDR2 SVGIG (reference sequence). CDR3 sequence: CAWSVRGLMNTGELFF. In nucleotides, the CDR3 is TGTGCCTGGAGTGTACGGGGACTGATGAACACCGGGGAGCTGTTTTTT. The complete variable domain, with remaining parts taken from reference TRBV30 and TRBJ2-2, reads SQTIHQWPATLVQPVGSPLSLECTVEGTSNPNLYWYRQAAGRGLQLLFYSVGIGQISSEVPQNLSASRPQDRQFILSSKKLLLSDSGFYLCAWSVRGLMNTGELFFGEGSRLTVL.

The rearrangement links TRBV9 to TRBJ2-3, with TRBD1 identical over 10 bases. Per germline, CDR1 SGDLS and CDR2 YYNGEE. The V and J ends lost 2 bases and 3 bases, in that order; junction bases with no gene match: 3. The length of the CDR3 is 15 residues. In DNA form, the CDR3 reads TGTGCCAGCAGCGTTGGACAGGGGGAGACAGATACGCAGTATTTT. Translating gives CASSVGQGETDTQYF.

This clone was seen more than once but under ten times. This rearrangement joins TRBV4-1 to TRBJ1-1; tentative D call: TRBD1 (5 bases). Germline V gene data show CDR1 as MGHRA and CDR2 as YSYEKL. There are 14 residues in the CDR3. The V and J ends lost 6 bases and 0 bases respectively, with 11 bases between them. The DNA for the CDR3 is TGCGCCAGCAGGGGACGGACGGTGAACACTGAAGCTTTCTTT. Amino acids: CASRGRTVNTEAFF.

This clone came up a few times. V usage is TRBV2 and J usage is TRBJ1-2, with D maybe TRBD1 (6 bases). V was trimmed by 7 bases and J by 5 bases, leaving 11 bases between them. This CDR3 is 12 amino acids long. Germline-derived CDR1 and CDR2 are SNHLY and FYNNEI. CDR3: CASTDRTYGYTF. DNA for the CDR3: TGTGCCAGCACTGACAGGACGTATGGCTACACCTTC.

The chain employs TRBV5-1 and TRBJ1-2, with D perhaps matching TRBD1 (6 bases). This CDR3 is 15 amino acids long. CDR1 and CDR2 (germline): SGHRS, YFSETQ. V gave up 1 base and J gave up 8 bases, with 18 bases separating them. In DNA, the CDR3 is TGCGCCAGCAGCTTGAAGCCTGGGGGCGAAAGCGGCTACACCTTC. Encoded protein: CASSLKPGGESGYTF.